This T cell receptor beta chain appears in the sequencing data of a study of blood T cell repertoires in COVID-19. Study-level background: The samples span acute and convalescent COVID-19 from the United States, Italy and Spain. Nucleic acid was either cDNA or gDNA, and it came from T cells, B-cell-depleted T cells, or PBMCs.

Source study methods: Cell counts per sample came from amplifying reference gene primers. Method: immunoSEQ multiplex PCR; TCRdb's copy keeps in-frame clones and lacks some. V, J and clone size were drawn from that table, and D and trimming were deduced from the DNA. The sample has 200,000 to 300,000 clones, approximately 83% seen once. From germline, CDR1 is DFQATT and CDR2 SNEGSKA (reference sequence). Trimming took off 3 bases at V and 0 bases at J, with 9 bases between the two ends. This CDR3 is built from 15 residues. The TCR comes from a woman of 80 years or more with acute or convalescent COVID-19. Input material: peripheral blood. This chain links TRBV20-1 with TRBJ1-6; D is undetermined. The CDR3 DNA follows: TGCAGTGCTAGTGCGGAGAGCTCCTATAATTCACCCCTCCACTTT. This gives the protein CSASAESSYNSPLHF.